This is a list of T cell receptor beta chains from one sample in a study of response to subunit inactivated influenza vaccine. TCRdb analysed the RT-PCR reads with MiXCR anew, one entry per CDR3 protein. The table records approximately 490,000 distinct CDR3 sequences, under 8.5% of them present only once. The material was PBMCs from blood, obtained around 25 months after vaccination. The receptor set was obtained from a man aged 50 to 69 who received an inactivated influenza vaccine. CDR3s include the opening cysteine and the closing phenylalanine or tryptophan. Rows give clone size only sometimes, using once, few, many, or a class for an expanded clone.

size	V	CDR3
few	TRBV6-5	CASSLRPGLGHTGELFF
many	TRBV29-1	CSVETGLAENTGELFF
.	TRBV20-1	CRGGSNTEAFF
many	TRBV6-1	CASSGHLGGGRDEKLFF
many	TRBV6-1	CASRPSGANVLTF
few	TRBV25-1	CASSGDGRGGLEQYF
.	TRBV7-2	CASSSPDTHGYTF
few	TRBV28	CASSSAGEANEKLFF
few	TRBV7-9	CASSIEAGPDVKTQYF
few	TRBV7-2	CASSLAGTGTYNEQFF
few	TRBV5-5	CASSLEFVGAPDTQYF
many	TRBV29-1	CSVGGANTGELFF
.	TRBV27	CASSPQLSSGNTIYF
many	TRBV9	CASSQGERGAYEQYF
many	TRBV4-1	CASSQEPWVGVTEAFF
.	TRBV5-6	CASSFLSSGRNTGELFF
many	TRBV29-1	CSVATRLGQGPNNEQFF
.	TRBV6-2/TRBV6-3	CASSLTFPNQPQHF
.	TRBV20-1	CSARTLIGEQYF
.	TRBV20-1	CSARDLGQGVYEQYF
.	TRBV15	CATSRTRDGGRETQYF
few	TRBV6-5	CASSSHSLANTGELFF
many	TRBV29-1	CSVEVGGGYEQYF
few	TRBV4-3	CASSQGTSGGAGEQFF
many	TRBV7-9	CASSLTGEETQYF
.	TRBV6-1	CASSRETGSKTGELFF
few	TRBV11-2	CASSYGLEETQYF
.	TRBV29-1	CSADTGGPETQYF
.	TRBV27	CASSFSGSYYEQYF
many	TRBV6-1	CASSAGGRDQPQHF
.	TRBV29-1	CSVVGVETQYF
few	TRBV28	CASSSHMTSAYNEQFF
.	TRBV28	CASSFQPLGTATQYF
many	TRBV10-3	CAISESWQRVGDTQYF
.	TRBV5-1	CASSEDRVTEAFF
many	TRBV5-1	CASSGRAGAIYNEQFF
many	TRBV9	CASSSLAGSSTDTQYF
few	TRBV11-2	CASSLFSSINIQYF
.	TRBV9	CASSSQGRAQFF
.	TRBV20-1	CSARTGGDSPLHF
many	TRBV4-1	CASSQETRTQPLHF
.	TRBV28	CASSTPGQGVKGYTF
.	TRBV20-1	CSARPFYEQYF
.	TRBV5-1	CASSLEAGSYGYTF
many	TRBV3-1	CASSSQRDTQYF
many	TRBV29-1	CSVEGITGATEAFF
many	TRBV29-1	CSVGARDTNTEAFF
.	TRBV15	CATRPQGGQPQHF
many	TRBV25-1	CASSRGNSYNEQFF
few	TRBV7-9	CASSVMAGVGETQYF
many	TRBV6-5	CASSSGRPLSGNTIYF
.	TRBV20-1	CSARATGAMANEKLFF
.	TRBV29-1	CSVGTAEQFF
many	TRBV7-9	CASSLMTADTEAFF
.	TRBV6-2/TRBV6-3	CASTPRVGNIQYF
.	TRBV6-5	CASSYSMMFGTVNTEAFF
many	TRBV3-1	CASSQQNQPQHF
.	TRBV6-2/TRBV6-3	CASGLRDTQYF
.	TRBV15	CATSRDSGFYEQYF
.	TRBV6-5	CASSYSPTGANYGYTF